The T cell receptor beta chain under discussion was sequenced for a study of blood T cell repertoires in COVID-19. The wider study: Specimens from acute and convalescent COVID-19 originated in the United States, Italy and Spain.

Using immunoSEQ multiplex PCR, the repertoire was profiled, and TCRdb retains in-frame clones only, with some absent. The sample carries about 300,000 clones, more than 80% recorded once. Germline V CDR1 and CDR2: SNHLY, FYNNEI. This CDR3 has 13 amino acids. V dropped 9 bases and J dropped 0; count of bases not matched to a gene: 3. The clonotype comes from a man aged 18 to 29 who had recovered from COVID-19. The sequenced sample was peripheral blood. The chain links TRBV2 to TRBJ2-3; 7 bases are a match to TRBD2. Here the CDR3 reads CARGLPSTDTQYF. Here the CDR3 DNA reads TGTGCCAGGGGACTACCTAGCACAGATACGCAGTATTTT.